Listed below are T cell receptor beta chains from one sample, sequenced in a study of blood T cell repertoires in COVID-19. Sequencing was performed with immunoSEQ multiplex PCR; in TCRdb, only in-frame clones are kept and a portion is missing. The data show around 160,000 clones, over 70% seen once. What was sequenced was PBMCs or T cells enriched from blood (not recorded which). These receptors originate from a woman aged 55 to 70 who had recovered from COVID-19. CDR3s include the opening cysteine and the closing phenylalanine or tryptophan. A D gene is named only where the DNA matches it firmly. Only part of the rows carry a size: once, few, many, or a class if the clone is expanded.

V,D,J,size,CDR3,DNA
TRBV5-6,.,TRBJ1-1,.,CASSLSVPGGEAFF,TGTGCCAGCAGCTTGTCGGTGCCGGGAGGTGAAGCTTTCTTT
TRBV6-5,.,TRBJ2-3,.,CASSRLTGDDTQYF,TGTGCCAGCAGTCGACTCACAGGAGATGATACGCAGTATTTT
TRBV5-6,TRBD1,TRBJ1-4,few,CASSLVGQGIELFF,TGTGCCAGCAGCTTGGTGGGACAGGGGATTGAACTGTTTTTT
TRBV5-1,.,TRBJ2-7,.,CASSLAGTNAYEQYF,TGCGCCAGCAGCTTGGCCGGGACAAACGCCTACGAGCAGTACTTC
TRBV6-5,TRBD2,TRBJ2-7,.,CASSSPGTIYEQYF,TGTGCCAGCAGTTCGCCCGGGACTATCTACGAGCAGTACTTC
TRBV2,TRBD1,TRBJ1-4,.,CASSEDRGYEKLFF,TGTGCCAGCAGTGAGGACAGGGGATATGAAAAACTGTTTTTT
TRBV11-3,TRBD2,TRBJ2-3,once,CASSFGGMVDTQYF,TGTGCCAGCAGCTTCGGGGGGATGGTAGATACGCAGTATTTT
TRBV27,.,TRBJ1-2,.,CASSFWGGGGYTF,TGTGCCAGCAGTTTTTGGGGTGGAGGGGGCTACACCTTC
TRBV4-2,TRBD2,TRBJ2-5,.,CASSQDQTSGQETQYF,TGTGCCAGCAGCCAAGATCAGACTAGCGGACAAGAGACCCAGTACTTC
TRBV5-1,TRBD2,TRBJ2-7,once,CASSPGTSGSSYEQYF,TGCGCCAGCAGCCCGGGGACTAGCGGAAGCTCCTACGAGCAGTACTTC
TRBV19,.,TRBJ2-3,.,CASAPVGGLSTDTQYF,TGTGCCAGTGCGCCGGTCGGGGGATTAAGCACAGATACGCAGTATTTT